The rows below give T cell receptor beta chains drawn from one sample of a study of monozygotic twins with inflammatory bowel disease. After re-calling the 5' RACE reads, TCRdb lists one entry per CDR3 protein, DNA absent. Recorded for this sample: 330,000 or so distinct CDR3 sequences. The sample was blood. The receptors shown here come from a human donor with ulcerative colitis or Crohn's disease, or a healthy co-twin of an affected twin (not recorded which). CDR3s include the opening cysteine and the closing phenylalanine or tryptophan.

TRBV6-5	TRBJ2-2	CASTHSRGGTGELFF
TRBV20-1	TRBJ2-7	CSARVFGGHLSYEQYF
TRBV7-2	TRBJ2-7	CASSLELTGGHEQYF
TRBV20-1	TRBJ1-1	CSARKGTDSSLEAFF
TRBV19	TRBJ2-7	CASRPQGSNYEQYF
TRBV30	TRBJ2-7	CAWSVPGSYEQYF
TRBV6-1	TRBJ2-1	CASRPQDRGTYNEQFF
TRBV7-8	TRBJ2-7	CASSTEAGFSYEQYF
TRBV11-2	TRBJ1-2	CASSDPAGQGLFGYGYTF
TRBV3-1	TRBJ2-5	CASSLGRVQETQYF
TRBV5-1	TRBJ1-1	CASSLEGTGRTEAFF
TRBV20-1	TRBJ2-5	CSPRITRVRETQYF
TRBV21-1	TRBJ2-7	CASSKAWASGAHSSYEQYF
TRBV6-1	TRBJ1-3	CASRLDFGSGNTIYF
TRBV7-2	TRBJ1-1	CASSTYQGKAFF
TRBV3-1	TRBJ1-1	CASSQRNEAFF
TRBV7-6	TRBJ2-3	CASSTSYDSDTQYF
TRBV29-1	TRBJ2-1	CSVEERYNEQFF
TRBV7-2	TRBJ2-1	CASSSRLLNEQFF
TRBV6-1	TRBJ2-5	CASSQNRLVARGAKETQYF
TRBV12-3/TRBV12-4	TRBJ2-1	CASSLLPGTSGTESHNEQFF
TRBV27	TRBJ2-7	CASSRGTGGYEQYF
TRBV20-1	TRBJ2-3	CSAPRGETASTDTQYF
TRBV28	TRBJ2-1	CASIPLGTPYNEQFF
TRBV5-1	TRBJ2-7	CASSLGVLAGRGEQYF
TRBV9	TRBJ2-7	CASSVGVSSGALEQYF
TRBV5-6	TRBJ2-2	CASSAYLAGSYTGELFF
TRBV19	TRBJ1-1	CASSTRQGDTEAFF
TRBV4-3	TRBJ2-2	CASSRLLGSTGELFF
TRBV7-8	TRBJ1-5	CASSLPPGREVGQPQHF
TRBV29-1	TRBJ2-7	CSVVMAGRYEQYF
TRBV27	TRBJ2-3	CASSLNRGTDTQYF
TRBV29-1	TRBJ2-3	CSVVQDWGDTQYF
TRBV20-1	TRBJ2-3	CSARDRVISTDTQYF
TRBV29-1	TRBJ2-7	CSAREAESSYEQYF
TRBV23-1	TRBJ1-5	CASFPRWGNQPQHF
TRBV5-1	TRBJ2-1	CASSGSTGPYNEQFF
TRBV6-5	TRBJ2-5	CASSYVRDASAQYF
TRBV5-1	TRBJ2-7	CASSEGLAGDEQYF
TRBV28	TRBJ1-2	CASSTTQGKNTF
TRBV7-2	TRBJ2-1	CASSLGPLAGSGNEQFF
TRBV5-6	TRBJ1-2	CASSLEGRGRHYGYTF
TRBV30	TRBJ1-2	CAWSSAFNYGYTF
TRBV7-2	TRBJ1-2	CASSKGGGATSNGYTF
TRBV28	TRBJ1-6	CASKGTGGFSPLHF
TRBV7-9	TRBJ1-1	CASSLVSVEAFF
TRBV13	TRBJ2-7	CASSNAYEQYF
TRBV6-1	TRBJ1-6	CASSLGPGLEGDSPLHF
TRBV6-6	TRBJ2-3	CASSPSGTSATQYF
TRBV15	TRBJ2-7	CATSNKVAGGTKYF
TRBV20-1	TRBJ1-1	CSARGWRNTEAFF
TRBV28	TRBJ1-2	CASSLLSDRVYGYTF